The rows below give T cell receptor beta chains drawn from one sample of a study of blood T cell repertoires in COVID-19. Sequencing used immunoSEQ multiplex PCR; TCRdb keeps in-frame clones, though not all of them. The table has around 32,000 clones, 85% to 95% seen once; the top ten hold about 0.99%. The specimen sequenced was peripheral blood. The source is a male donor with active COVID-19. Each CDR3 is given with its conserved first and last residue. D genes are given only for firm matches. The size of a clone is reported for some rows only, either as once, few or many, or as a class for expanded clones.

j_gene | d_gene | v_gene | abundance | CDR3aa | CDR3nt
TRBJ1-4 | . | TRBV6-2/TRBV6-3 | . | CASSYGGTTNEKLFF | TGTGCCAGCAGTTATGGCGGCACAACTAATGAAAAACTGTTTTTT
TRBJ1-2 | . | TRBV19 | . | CASSQGSTLRETANYGYTF | TGTGCCAGTAGTCAAGGTTCGACACTGCGGGAAACGGCTAACTATGGCTACACCTTC
TRBJ1-1 | . | TRBV29-1 | once | CSADAPRVSTEAFF | TGCAGCGCTGACGCCCCGCGGGTGAGCACTGAAGCTTTCTTT
TRBJ2-7 | TRBD1 | TRBV29-1 | . | CSVPLRTGNGYEQYF | TGCAGCGTTCCACTCCGGACAGGGAATGGCTACGAGCAGTACTTC
TRBJ2-3 | TRBD2 | TRBV7-8 | . | CASSLAHGGNTDTQYF | TGTGCCAGCAGCTTAGCGCACGGGGGGAACACAGATACGCAGTATTTT
TRBJ2-6 | . | TRBV5-5 | once | CASSPHRQKSGANVLTF | TGTGCCAGCAGCCCCCACCGACAGAAATCTGGGGCCAACGTCCTGACTTTC
TRBJ1-5 | TRBD1 | TRBV9 | once | CASSADPGQGNQPQHF | TGTGCCAGCAGCGCAGACCCGGGACAGGGGAATCAGCCCCAGCATTTT
TRBJ1-2 | TRBD1 | TRBV6-2/TRBV6-3 | . | CASRYFNRQGPRGYTF | TGTGCCAGCAGATACTTCAATAGACAGGGCCCAAGGGGCTACACCTTC
TRBJ1-1 | . | TRBV6-5 | . | CASSYSGQSYTEAFF | TGTGCCAGCAGTTACTCAGGACAGTCGTACACTGAAGCTTTCTTT
TRBJ2-1 | TRBD2 | TRBV6-1 | . | CASSEILGLAISYNEQFF | TGTGCCAGCAGTGAGATACTGGGACTAGCGATCTCCTACAATGAGCAGTTCTTC
TRBJ2-3 | . | TRBV6-6 | . | CASSQPSETDTQYF | TGTGCCAGCAGTCAGCCTAGCGAGACAGATACGCAGTATTTT
TRBJ1-5 | . | TRBV18 | . | CASSPYGRGFFSNQPQHF | TGTGCCAGCTCACCGTACGGACGGGGTTTTTTTAGCAATCAGCCCCAGCATTTT
TRBJ2-1 | TRBD1 | TRBV29-1 | . | CSIGQGENEQFF | TGCAGCATCGGACAGGGCGAGAATGAGCAGTTCTTC
TRBJ2-7 | TRBD2 | TRBV7-9 | . | CASSSGTSGSYEQYF | TGTGCCAGCAGCTCTGGGACTAGCGGGTCCTACGAGCAGTACTTC
TRBJ1-3 | . | TRBV6-5 | . | CASSYSPVGSGNTIYF | TGTGCCAGCAGTTACTCGCCCGTCGGCTCTGGAAACACCATATATTTT
TRBJ1-2 | . | TRBV7-8 | once | CASSLDISGPGYTF | TGTGCCAGCAGCTTAGATATCTCAGGGCCGGGCTACACCTTC
TRBJ2-7 | TRBD1 | TRBV19 | . | CASSRRTGVNEQYF | TGTGCCAGTAGTAGACGAACAGGGGTCAACGAGCAGTACTTC
TRBJ2-2 | . | TRBV6-6 | . | CASREGQSNTGELFF | TGTGCCAGCAGGGAAGGACAGTCGAACACCGGGGAGCTGTTTTTT
TRBJ1-5 | . | TRBV10-2 | once | CASSDYDQPQHF | TGCGCCAGCAGTGACTACGATCAGCCCCAGCATTTT
TRBJ2-7 | TRBD2 | TRBV6-5 | . | CASGPRGGTTYEQYF | TGTGCCAGCGGGCCGCGGGGGGGTACTACCTACGAGCAGTACTTC
TRBJ2-7 | TRBD2 | TRBV6-5 | once | CASRGTSVGEQYF | TGTGCCAGTCGCGGGACTAGCGTTGGCGAGCAGTACTTC
TRBJ2-7 | TRBD1 | TRBV5-1 | . | CASSWGTAEAYEQYF | TGCGCCAGCAGCTGGGGGACAGCGGAGGCCTACGAGCAGTACTTC